This T cell receptor (beta chain) comes out of a study of T cell repertoires in cytomegalovirus infection. Germline assignment: CDR1 MDHEN and CDR2 SYDVKM. V was shortened by 6 bases and J by 2 bases, with 20 bases between the two germline ends. This CDR3 spans 16 amino acids. A word on this clonotype: Its antigen remains unidentified.

TCRdb reprocessed the reads via MiXCR and lists one record per CDR3 protein. The sample holds about 310,000 distinct CDR3 sequences, roughly 25% seen once. This rearrangement joins TRBV28 to TRBJ2-7; D is perhaps TRBD1 or TRBD2 (5 bases each). The sequencing used cultured PBMCs, collected from culture after CMV antigen stimulation. The receptor's source is a human donor in good health (CMV status not recorded). Some clones in this sample may be carry-over from other donors' samples. The CDR3 nucleotides read TGTGCCAGCAGCCCCGCGTGGGGGATGAGGACCTACGAGCAGTACTTC. As protein: CASSPAWGMRTYEQYF.